A selection of T cell receptor beta chains follows, all from one sample in a study of cytomegalovirus exposure and HLA in healthy donors. Some clones are missing from TCRdb's copy, which holds only in-frame ones; the method was immunoSEQ multiplex PCR. The sample consists of 160,000 or so clones, 70% of them appearing once. The sequencing sample was made of PBMCs. These receptors came from a man aged 18 to 30 in good health and CMV-seropositive. The conserved cysteine and the conserved F or W are not part of the CDR3 here. The order of the fields is J gene, D gene, V gene, CDR3 protein. D genes are given only for firm matches.

j_gene: TRBJ2-5
d_gene: -
v_gene: TRBV18
CDR3aa: ASSPPMSHETQY

j_gene: TRBJ2-3
d_gene: TRBD2
v_gene: TRBV5-4
CDR3aa: ASSFKREDMTDTQY

j_gene: TRBJ1-1
d_gene: -
v_gene: TRBV6-5
CDR3aa: ASSEKQNTEAF

j_gene: TRBJ2-3
d_gene: TRBD2
v_gene: TRBV4-1
CDR3aa: ASSQATSGRTDTQY

j_gene: TRBJ2-3
d_gene: TRBD1
v_gene: TRBV9
CDR3aa: ASSPYDRGPSTDTQY

j_gene: TRBJ1-5
d_gene: -
v_gene: TRBV30
CDR3aa: AWTTGLGSNQPQH

j_gene: TRBJ1-2
d_gene: TRBD1
v_gene: TRBV19
CDR3aa: ASSTVDRAGYGYT

j_gene: TRBJ1-5
d_gene: TRBD1
v_gene: TRBV2
CDR3aa: ASSGGQGSNQPQH

j_gene: TRBJ1-6
d_gene: TRBD1
v_gene: TRBV15
CDR3aa: ATRVARGPYNSPLH

j_gene: TRBJ2-2
d_gene: TRBD1
v_gene: TRBV9
CDR3aa: ASSADTGALGELF

j_gene: TRBJ2-3
d_gene: -
v_gene: TRBV30
CDR3aa: AWSVGQSTDTQY

j_gene: TRBJ1-2
d_gene: -
v_gene: TRBV28
CDR3aa: ASSLGVGGGYGYT

j_gene: TRBJ1-1
d_gene: -
v_gene: TRBV29-1
CDR3aa: SVSGHRNTEAF

j_gene: TRBJ1-6
d_gene: -
v_gene: TRBV6-1
CDR3aa: ASSEVGQNNSPLH

j_gene: TRBJ2-6
d_gene: -
v_gene: TRBV7-3
CDR3aa: ASSLNGNSGANVLT

j_gene: TRBJ2-1
d_gene: TRBD2
v_gene: TRBV4-2
CDR3aa: ASSPEPLAGYNEQF

j_gene: TRBJ2-2
d_gene: -
v_gene: TRBV10-3
CDR3aa: AIWGGASTGELF

j_gene: TRBJ2-3
d_gene: TRBD2
v_gene: TRBV9
CDR3aa: ASSPGGELSDTQY

j_gene: TRBJ2-5
d_gene: TRBD2
v_gene: TRBV29-1
CDR3aa: SVAAGGRETQY

j_gene: TRBJ1-4
d_gene: -
v_gene: TRBV4-1
CDR3aa: ASSQESRVEKLF

j_gene: TRBJ1-5
d_gene: TRBD1
v_gene: TRBV2
CDR3aa: ASRQQGARNQPQH

j_gene: TRBJ2-1
d_gene: TRBD1
v_gene: TRBV19
CDR3aa: ASSMGQGAAGEQF

j_gene: TRBJ1-5
d_gene: -
v_gene: TRBV19
CDR3aa: ASSKGVSNQPQH

j_gene: TRBJ1-2
d_gene: -
v_gene: TRBV28
CDR3aa: ASRGQSSNYGYT

j_gene: TRBJ2-1
d_gene: TRBD1
v_gene: TRBV29-1
CDR3aa: SVELSGQPNEQF

j_gene: TRBJ1-1
d_gene: TRBD1
v_gene: TRBV13
CDR3aa: ASSFDIQGSGSDTEAF

j_gene: TRBJ1-2
d_gene: -
v_gene: TRBV5-6
CDR3aa: ASSLDSSYGYT

j_gene: TRBJ1-1
d_gene: TRBD1
v_gene: TRBV18
CDR3aa: ASSPGTDRREAF

j_gene: TRBJ2-1
d_gene: TRBD2
v_gene: TRBV7-8
CDR3aa: ASSLTGTIYNEQF